These 22 T cell receptor beta chains came from one sample sequenced in a study of T cells in Graves' hyperthyroidism and ophthalmopathy. TCR beta CDR3 region amplification was performed from RNA transcripts. A set of HTBI primers served as the primers for a first-round RT-PCR of the TCR CDR3. TCRdb re-analysed the multiplex PCR reads in MiXCR, keeping a single row per CDR3 protein. The sample yields some 460,000 distinct CDR3 sequences, less than 20% seen once. Sequenced sample: blood. These TCRs come from a woman under 30 with Graves' hyperthyroidism.

This clonotype was seen ten or more times. The V and J genes are TRBV5-1 and TRBJ1-1; no reliable D call. V was shortened by 5 bases and J by 1 base, with 12 bases between the two germline ends. Germline V gene sequence: CDR1 SGHRS, CDR2 YFSETQ. The length of the CDR3 is 14 residues. CDR3 sequence reads: CASRFGMANTEAFF. In DNA, the CDR3 is TGCGCCAGCAGATTCGGCATGGCGAACACTGAAGCTTTCTTT.

This clonotype was seen only a few times. The chain joins TRBV20-1 to TRBJ1-2; 10 bases are shared with TRBD1. The CDR3 contains 15 residues. With 6 bases clipped from V and 5 bases from J, the junction kept 12 bases outside the gene matches. Per the germline V gene, CDR1 is DFQATT and CDR2 is SNEGSKA (reference sequence). CDR3 loop: CSALGQGEIGYGYTF. The CDR3 nucleotides are TGCAGTGCCCTAGGACAGGGGGAAATTGGATATGGCTACACCTTC.

The table lists this clonotype with a few counts. The rearrangement uses TRBV12-3 or TRBV12-4 and TRBJ1-2, with D possibly matching TRBD1 (5 bases). V lost 7 bases, J lost 3 bases, and 18 bases lay in between. This CDR3 has 15 residues. CDR3 sequence reads: CASTPGTDRHYGYTF. The CDR3 coding sequence is TGTGCCAGCACCCCGGGGACGGACCGACACTATGGCTACACCTTC.

The CDR3 loop reads CASSSDGGTNEKLFF. The DNA of the CDR3 is TGTGCCAGCTCGTCGGACGGTGGAACTAATGAAAAACTGTTTTTT. The chain employs TRBV27 and TRBJ1-4, with unresolved D. There are 15 residues in the CDR3. Trimming shortened V by 8 bases and J by 1 base, and 14 bases separated the two germline ends. The germline gives CDR1 MNHEY, CDR2 SMNVEV (reference sequence).

This clonotype was observed a few times. This chain links TRBV18 with TRBJ1-3; D might be TRBD1 (5 bases). Germline V gene data show CDR1 as KGHSH and CDR2 as LQKENI. The germline V and J ends were trimmed by 3 bases and 0 bases, with 12 bases remaining between them. The CDR3 spans 16 residues. CDR3 sequence reads: CASSPPGRGSGNTIYF. In DNA, the CDR3 is TGTGCCAGCTCACCCCCGGGACGAGGCTCTGGAAACACCATATATTTT.

This clonotype was seen at least ten times. The V call is TRBV18, the J call TRBJ2-1; 7 bases map to TRBD1. CDR3 size: 17 residues. Germline V gives CDR1 KGHSH, CDR2 LQKENI. V shed 3 bases and J 4 bases; nucleotides not matched to a gene: 12. CDR3 residues: CASSPPVRTGVYNEQFF. The DNA of the CDR3 is TGTGCCAGCTCACCCCCCGTCAGGACAGGCGTATACAATGAGCAGTTCTTC.

The V call is TRBV5-1, the J call TRBJ2-4; 7 positions agree with TRBD1. Germline loops: CDR1 SGHRS, CDR2 YFSETQ. V lost 5 bases to trimming and J lost 0 bases; unmatched junction nucleotides: 11. The CDR3 consists of 17 residues. In DNA form, the CDR3 reads TGCGCCAGCAGGTCGGGACAGTCTCTACTAGCCAAAAACATTCAGTACTTC. Encoded protein: CASRSGQSLLAKNIQYF. Filled out from reference TRBV5-1 and TRBJ2-4, the complete variable domain reads KAGVTQTPRYLIKTRGQQVTLSCSPISGHRSVSWYQQTPGQGLQFLFEYFSETQRNKGNFPGRFSGRQFSNSRSEMNVSTLELGDSALYLCASRSGQSLLAKNIQYFGAGTRLSVL.

The chain employs TRBV5-1 and TRBJ1-1, with D unclear. CDR3 length equals 12 residues. CDR1 and CDR2 from the germline V gene are SGHRS and YFSETQ. V was shortened by 4 bases and J by 4 bases, with 8 bases between the two germline ends. Written as DNA, the CDR3 is TGCGCCAGCAGCATGGGGTTCACTGAAGCTTTCTTT. Translating it yields CASSMGFTEAFF. Together with reference TRBV5-1 and TRBJ1-1, the CDR3 gives the full variable domain: KAGVTQTPRYLIKTRGQQVTLSCSPISGHRSVSWYQQTPGQGLQFLFEYFSETQRNKGNFPGRFSGRQFSNSRSEMNVSTLELGDSALYLCASSMGFTEAFFGQGTRLTVV.

In this sample, this clonotype turned up many times. V and J are TRBV5-6 and TRBJ1-2; 11 bases are shared with TRBD1. Germline lookup yields CDR1 SGHDT and CDR2 YYEEEE. V dropped 2 bases and J dropped 4; count of bases not matched to a gene: 10. The CDR3 runs 17 residues. The CDR3 sequence is CASSFPWTGGDGYGYTF. CDR3 sequence (DNA): TGTGCCAGCAGCTTCCCGTGGACAGGGGGCGATGGCTATGGCTACACCTTC.

The DNA for the CDR3 is TGCGCCAGCAGCCACGGACTAGCGGACCTTAATGAGCAGTTCTTC. Protein sequence: CASSHGLADLNEQFF. The chain employs TRBV4-1 and TRBJ2-1, with 10 bases that match TRBD2. The length of the CDR3 is 15 residues. J was trimmed by 7 bases and V by 3 bases; bases with no gene match: 6. Germline loops: CDR1 MGHRA, CDR2 YSYEKL.

This clonotype was seen more than once but under ten times. V and J are TRBV7-9 and TRBJ1-1; weak D call: TRBD1 (6 bases). CDR3 length: 16 residues. Germline CDR1 is SEHNR and CDR2 is FQNEAQ (reference sequence). V was shortened by 0 bases and J by 4 bases, with 15 bases between the two germline ends. CDR3 coding DNA: TGTGCCAGCAGCTTAGCCGTAGGGGGGCTCGGCACTGAAGCTTTCTTT. This translates into CASSLAVGGLGTEAFF. The whole variable domain, remainder taken from reference TRBV7-9 and TRBJ1-1, is DTGVSQNPRHKITKRGQNVTFRCDPISEHNRLYWYRQTLGQGPEFLTYFQNEAQLEKSRLLSDRFSAERPKGSFSTLEIQRTEQGDSAMYLCASSLAVGGLGTEAFFGQGTRLTVV.

This clonotype was counted at least ten times. The rearrangement uses TRBV11-2 and TRBJ1-1; D possibly corresponds to TRBD1 (5 bases). The CDR3 sequence is 16 residues long. From germline, CDR1 is SGHAT and CDR2 FQNNGV. V gave up 1 base and J gave up 0 bases, with 12 bases separating them. CDR3 protein: CASSLGPAGLNTEAFF. CDR3 coding DNA: TGTGCCAGCAGCTTAGGGCCGGCAGGGCTGAACACTGAAGCTTTCTTT.

This clonotype turned up a few times. V usage is TRBV9 and J usage is TRBJ2-7; no clear D gene. Germline loops: CDR1 SGDLS, CDR2 YYNGEE. CDR3 size: 12 residues. With 4 bases removed from V and 3 bases from J, the gap between germline ends came to 8 bases. CDR3 residues: CASSSPGYEQYF. The CDR3 region has the DNA TGTGCCAGCAGCTCCCCCGGCTACGAGCAGTACTTC.

This clonotype was counted many times. The chain joins TRBV4-1 to TRBJ1-1; 11 bases are a match to TRBD1. Looked up from germline, CDR1 is MGHRA and CDR2 is YSYEKL. Losses at the gene ends were 5 bases for V and 4 bases for J; bases not matched to a gene: 9. The CDR3 length is 16 residues. CDR3 nucleotides: TGCGCCAGCAGCACCCGGGGACAGGGGGAGTCCACTGAAGCTTTCTTT. Protein sequence: CASSTRGQGESTEAFF.

This clonotype was found many times. The rearrangement joins TRBV28 to TRBJ2-5; TRBD2 might be the D (7 bases). The CDR3 totals 16 residues. Germline lookup yields CDR1 MDHEN and CDR2 SYDVKM. Trimming left V 3 bases short and J 3 bases short, with 17 bases between. The CDR3 spells CASSLGGLGPKETQYF. The CDR3 DNA reads TGTGCCAGCAGTTTGGGGGGGCTAGGACCTAAAGAGACCCAGTACTTC.

This clonotype was observed many times. The chain couples TRBV7-2 to TRBJ2-3, with 9 bases lining up with TRBD1. CDR1 is SGHTA, CDR2 FQGNSA, per germline. J was trimmed by 6 bases and V by 4 bases; bases with no gene match: 8. The CDR3 has 15 amino acids. DNA of the CDR3: TGTGCCAGCAGCTGGACCGGGACAGGGTATGATACGCAGTATTTT. Translated, it gives CASSWTGTGYDTQYF.

The chain combines TRBV2 with TRBJ2-5; D unclear. The CDR3 spans 13 residues. Trimming took off 11 bases at V and 2 bases at J, with 15 bases between the two ends. Germline assignment: CDR1 SNHLY and CDR2 FYNNEI. The CDR3 sequence is CAGRLRQQETQYF. The DNA of the CDR3 is TGTGCCGGGCGGTTGCGTCAGCAAGAGACCCAGTACTTC. Variable domain in full (rest from reference TRBV2 and TRBJ2-5): EPEVTQTPSHQVTQMGQEVILRCVPISNHLYFYWYRQILGQKVEFLVSFYNNEISEKSEIFDDQFSVERPDGSNFTLKIRSTKLEDSAMYFCAGRLRQQETQYFGPGTRLLVL.

This clonotype was picked up many times. The genes are TRBV4-1 and TRBJ1-4; possibly TRBD1 for D (5 bases). The CDR3 spans 14 residues. Trimming stripped 5 bases from V and 10 bases from J, with 17 bases between. Germline V gene lookup returns CDR1 MGHRA and CDR2 YSYEKL. CDR3: CASSSAGPSGKLFF. The DNA of the CDR3 is TGCGCCAGCAGCTCGGCGGGGCCTTCAGGAAAACTGTTTTTT.

This clonotype was observed many times. The chain combines TRBV6-1 with TRBJ1-2; 10 positions match TRBD1. V was clipped by 6 bases and J by 4 bases; unmatched bases: 14. Germline CDR1 reads MNHNS; CDR2 reads SASEGT. The CDR3 consists of 17 residues. CDR3 region: CASRPLGQGQQVYGYTF. The CDR3 DNA is TGTGCCAGCAGACCACTGGGACAGGGGCAGCAGGTCTATGGCTACACCTTC.

At least ten counts were recorded for this clonotype. The chain is built from TRBV3-1 and TRBJ2-1, with 9 bases identical to TRBD1. This CDR3 comprises 15 residues. Trimming took 6 bases from V and 8 from J; bases not matched to a gene: 11. Germline CDR1 reads LGHDT; CDR2 reads YNNKEL (reference sequence). For the CDR3, the DNA is TGTGCCAGCAGTCTCCTCGGGACAGGGAACGATGAGCAGTTCTTC. This gives the protein CASSLLGTGNDEQFF.

Comments on this clonotype: A single base separates this from a much larger clone, so it may be a read error. The J gene is TRBJ2-7, the V gene TRBV18, with no clear D. The CDR3 has 13 residues. With 3 bases removed from V and 3 bases from J, the gap between germline ends came to 9 bases. CDR1 is KGHSH, CDR2 LQKENI, per germline. The CDR3 region is CASSPGLVYEQYF. DNA for the CDR3: TGTGCCAGCTCACCGGGATTGGTCTACGAGCAGTACTTC.

The CDR3 region is CASSVEGSGPTDTQYF. CDR3 DNA sequence: TGTGCCAGCAGCGTAGAAGGGTCCGGGCCCACAGATACGCAGTATTTT. The V call is TRBV3-1, the J call TRBJ2-3; D is unresolved. Trimming pared 5 bases from V and 2 bases from J, leaving 17 bases between. The CDR3 length is 16 residues. CDR1 LGHDT and CDR2 YNNKEL come from the germline V gene (reference sequence).